This T cell receptor beta chain is from a study of cytomegalovirus exposure and HLA in healthy donors. On the study more broadly: It was reported in a later analysis that the same platform had been used for the 120 validation repertoires as for the approximately 670 first-cohort repertoires. The study's findings and limits: The majority of TCR sequences were rare, yet some public TCRs appeared in many donors. The study recorded some 160 TCR beta chains that were cytomegalovirus-associated. The classifier reportedly diagnosed cytomegalovirus status with high sensitivity and specificity.

With respect to this clone: Its matching antigen is unknown.

This CDR3 is built from 16 residues. The V gene lost 5 bases and the J gene lost 0 bases, with 19 bases spanning the gap. The germline V gene encodes CDR1 SQVTM and CDR2 ANQGSEA. Method: immunoSEQ multiplex PCR; TCRdb's copy keeps in-frame clones and lacks some. The sample consists of about 62,000 clones, 95% of them appearing once. The TCR originated in a woman aged 18-29 years in good health and CMV-seropositive. V usage is TRBV29-1 and J usage is TRBJ1-1, with D maybe TRBD1 (6 bases). Specimen: PBMCs. The CDR3 DNA follows: TGCAGCGTTAAAGGGAAAGGGGGAGTCTTGAACACTGAAGCTTTCTTT. Its translation is CSVKGKGGVLNTEAFF.